Shown below are 30 T cell receptor beta chains from a single sample sequenced in a study of regulatory T cells in long-lasting Graves disease. Arm-PCR of CDR3 regions and iRepertoire HTBI primers were used to build TCR beta libraries. TCRdb reanalysed the multiplex PCR reads using MiXCR and keeps one entry per CDR3 protein. Of 300,000 to 400,000 distinct CDR3 sequences listed, about a sixth are singletons. Stated time point: newly diagnosed GD, antithyroid drugs for less than 3 months. After RNA was extracted from PBMCs, the TCR library was made from it. The sample also formed part of further work on T cells in Graves' hyperthyroidism and ophthalmopathy.

The sequences come from peripheral blood mononuclear cells (PBMCs), collected at new diagnosis, from a patient treated with antithyroid drugs. These receptor sequences come from a man aged 35-49 years with Graves disease.

This clonotype was found many times. The chain couples TRBV28 to TRBJ1-1; 7 bases line up with TRBD1. Looked up from germline, CDR1 is MDHEN and CDR2 is SYDVKM. The CDR3 contains 14 residues. Germline trimming cut 5 bases from V and 5 bases from J; bases unmatched to any gene: 8. In DNA form, the CDR3 reads TGTGCCAGCAGTCACAGGGGAAGACGGACTGAAGCTTTCTTT. Its protein product is CASSHRGRRTEAFF.

This clonotype has at least ten counts. The rearrangement uses TRBV7-9 and TRBJ1-2; D is undetermined. CDR3 length equals 16 residues. Per the germline V gene, CDR1 is SEHNR and CDR2 is FQNEAQ (reference sequence). The V gene lost 5 bases and the J gene lost 4 bases, with 20 bases spanning the gap. CDR3 loop: CASSHLRVKAFYGYTF. The CDR3, as DNA: TGTGCCAGCAGCCATCTGCGGGTGAAAGCGTTCTATGGCTACACCTTC.

This clonotype showed up many times. The chain recombines TRBV5-5 with TRBJ2-2; D possibly uses TRBD1 or TRBD2 (5 bases each). This CDR3 is built from 15 residues. Deletions cut 3 bases from V and 5 bases from J, with 14 bases between. Germline V lookup: CDR1 SGHKS, CDR2 YYEKEE (reference sequence). The CDR3 sequence: CASSWLPGQTGELFF. The CDR3 nucleotides are TGTGCCAGCAGCTGGTTGCCGGGGCAGACCGGGGAGCTGTTTTTT.

The rearrangement links TRBV6-1 to TRBJ1-2; D is uncertain. Trimming took off 5 bases at V and 4 bases at J, with 14 bases between the two ends. There are 14 residues in the CDR3. The germline CDR1 and CDR2 sequences are MNHNS and SASEGT. This CDR3 reads CASSRAAGPYGYTF. CDR3 in DNA: TGTGCCAGCAGTCGAGCGGCAGGCCCCTATGGCTACACCTTC.

The sample holds many counts of this clonotype. The chain uses TRBV28 and TRBJ2-7, with 10 bases fitting TRBD2. CDR1 and CDR2 from the germline V gene are MDHEN and SYDVKM. The CDR3 is 15 amino acids. The trim removed 5 bases at V and 6 bases at J, leaving 10 bases unmatched. The CDR3 coding sequence is TGTGCCAGCAGTAAGGTAGCGGGGGGCGCCGCCGAGCAGTACTTC. It codes for CASSKVAGGAAEQYF. The full variable domain, completed using reference TRBV28 and TRBJ2-7, is DVKVTQSSRYLVKRTGEKVFLECVQDMDHENMFWYRQDPGLGLRLIYFSYDVKMKEKGDIPEGYSVSREKKERFSLILESASTNQTSMYLCASSKVAGGAAEQYFGPGTRLTVT.

The sample holds many counts of this clonotype. The rearrangement links TRBV13 to TRBJ1-2; 9 bases fit TRBD1. V dropped 3 bases and J dropped 4; count of bases not matched to a gene: 6. Germline CDR1 reads PRHDT; CDR2 reads FYEKMQ (reference sequence). The CDR3 spans 15 residues. CDR3 residues: CASSFPGQGSYGYTF. Written as DNA, the CDR3 is TGTGCCAGCAGCTTCCCGGGACAGGGTTCCTATGGCTACACCTTC.

This clonotype appeared a few times. The J gene is TRBJ2-3, the V gene TRBV10-3; D may be TRBD1 or TRBD2 (5 bases each). The CDR3 sequence is 14 residues long. Trimming shortened V by 2 bases and J by 4 bases, and 10 bases separated the two germline ends. CDR1 is ENHRY and CDR2 is SYGVKD in the germline V gene. The DNA of the CDR3 is TGTGCCATCAGTGAGGGAAGGGGACCAGATACGCAGTATTTT. The encoded protein is CAISEGRGPDTQYF.

This clonotype has at least ten counts. The J gene is TRBJ2-1, the V gene TRBV5-1; 7 bases match TRBD2. V lost 4 bases, J lost 5 bases, and 3 bases stayed unmatched. The CDR3 length is 13 residues. Per germline, CDR1 SGHRS and CDR2 YFSETQ. The chain's CDR3 is CASSREAHNEQFF. CDR3 nucleotide sequence: TGCGCCAGCAGCCGGGAGGCCCACAATGAGCAGTTCTTC.

This chain uses TRBV9 with TRBJ1-3; tentatively, D is TRBD1 (6 bases). The germline gives CDR1 SGDLS, CDR2 YYNGEE. This CDR3 is built from 15 residues. V lost 1 base and J lost 2, with 10 bases in between. CDR3 coding DNA: TGTGCCAGCAGCGTATCGAACAGGGCTGGAAACACCATATATTTT. Amino acid sequence: CASSVSNRAGNTIYF.

A note on this clonotype: A far larger clone is only one base removed, so a read error is likely. V gene TRBV2 combines with J gene TRBJ2-3; the D gene could be TRBD1 or TRBD2 (7 bases each). Matching the DNA end better, TRBJ2-1 makes the J call doubtful. Germline V gene lookup returns CDR1 SNHLY and CDR2 FYNNEI. This CDR3 region has 16 residues. The chain's CDR3 is CASEEGLEGAKREQFF. CDR3 DNA sequence: TGTGCCAGCGAAGAAGGACTAGAGGGGGCCAAGAGGGAGCAGTTCTTC.

This clonotype was detected many times. The J gene is TRBJ2-1, the V gene TRBV9; D not certain. The CDR3 loop spans 14 amino acids. Germline V CDR1 and CDR2: SGDLS, YYNGEE. Trimming left V 0 bases short and J 9 bases short, with 13 bases between. CDR3 DNA: TGTGCCAGCAGCGTAGAATGGTTGGGAATTGAGCAGTTCTTC. Translation: CASSVEWLGIEQFF.

The sample holds many counts of this clonotype. The V call is TRBV7-8, the J call TRBJ2-1; D is unresolved. This CDR3 is built from 16 residues. Per the germline V gene, CDR1 is SGHVS and CDR2 is FQNEAQ. V dropped 1 base and J dropped 6 bases, with 16 bases sitting between them. The CDR3 loop reads CASSLDRRAWANEQFF. DNA for the CDR3: TGTGCCAGCAGCTTAGATCGGCGCGCCTGGGCCAATGAGCAGTTCTTC.

This clonotype was seen at least ten times. The genes are TRBV11-2 and TRBJ1-5; 10 nucleotides agree with TRBD1. Germline loops: CDR1 SGHAT, CDR2 FQNNGV. Trimming cost V 4 bases and J 6 bases; bases outside gene matches: 3. CDR3 length: 14 amino acids. Here the CDR3 reads CASSSGTGVQPQHF. In DNA, the CDR3 is TGTGCCAGCAGCTCCGGGACAGGGGTTCAGCCCCAGCATTTT.

This clonotype was observed a handful of times. The gene calls are TRBV6-2 or TRBV6-3 and TRBJ2-7; D gene uncertain. Trimming shortened V by 2 bases and J by 4 bases, and 6 bases separated the two germline ends. The length of the CDR3 is 12 residues. Germline V lookup: CDR1 MNHEY, CDR2 SVGEGT. CDR3 DNA sequence: TGTGCCAGCAGTTACCGCACATACGAGCAGTACTTC. It is translated as CASSYRTYEQYF.

This clonotype was counted only a few times. This chain connects TRBV19 to TRBJ1-4, with no clear D. Per the germline V gene, CDR1 is LNHDA and CDR2 is SQIVND (reference sequence). The CDR3 spans 12 residues. The ends were cut back, 2 bases at V and 5 bases at J, with 3 bases in the middle. DNA of the CDR3: TGTGCCAGTAGTATAAGGAATGAAAAACTGTTTTTT. Encoded protein: CASSIRNEKLFF.

This clonotype was observed many times. The chain couples TRBV6-2 or TRBV6-3 to TRBJ2-3; 10 nucleotides line up with TRBD2. CDR3 length equals 17 residues. V trimming: 4 bases; J trimming: 1 base; junction bases outside the gene matches: 8. CDR1 and CDR2 (germline): MNHEY, SVGEGT. The CDR3 DNA reads as TGTGCCAGCAGTTCCGCCATCGGACTAGCGGGCACAGATACGCAGTATTTT. Translating gives CASSSAIGLAGTDTQYF.

This clonotype was found many times. V gene TRBV29-1 combines with J gene TRBJ2-7; TRBD1 matches 7 bases. CDR1 and CDR2 (germline): SQVTM, ANQGSEA. Unmatched junction bases numbered 8, after V lost 6 bases and J lost 3 bases. This CDR3 spans 13 amino acids. In nucleotides, the CDR3 is TGCAGCGTGACCGCGACAGGGATCTACGAGCAGTACTTC. It is translated as CSVTATGIYEQYF.

The chain carries TRBV28 and TRBJ2-1, with no clear D. TRBJ2-5 explains the end of the DNA better; the J call may be wrong. The V gene's germline CDR1 is MDHEN and CDR2 SYDVKM. This CDR3 spans 13 amino acids. The CDR3, as DNA: TGTGCCAGCAGGTCCGATCCTCAAGAGACCCAGTACTTC. This translates into CASRSDPQETQYF.

On this clonotype: A read error is possible here, since a much larger clone lies one base away. This chain joins TRBV11-3 and TRBJ2-7; TRBD2 agrees at 7 bases. The germline V gene encodes CDR1 SGHNT and CDR2 YENEEA. CDR3 length: 14 amino acids. The CDR3 sequence: CASSLGGIPYGQYF. CDR3 bases: TGTGCCAGCAGCCTGGGAGGGATACCCTACGGGCAGTACTTC.

About this clonotype: This may be a read error, as it is one base from a much larger clone. The rearrangement links TRBV5-1 to TRBJ1-2; D is unresolved. The germline V gene has CDR1 SGHRS and CDR2 YFSETQ. This CDR3 has 13 residues. The CDR3 nucleotides are TGCGCCAGCGGCTTGGAGATTTCCTATGGCTACACCTTC. Translating it yields CASGLEISYGYTF.

The chain combines TRBV6-1 with TRBJ2-5; TRBD2 agrees at 9 bases. Trimming at V came to 5 bases and at J to 8 bases, leaving 6 bases not matched to a gene. The CDR3 is made up of 13 amino acids. CDR1 MNHNS and CDR2 SASEGT come from the germline V gene. CDR3 coding DNA: TGTGCCAGCAGTCCCGGCGGGAGGGGAACCCAGTACTTC. It is translated as CASSPGGRGTQYF.

This clonotype was recorded a few times. The chain links TRBV5-4 to TRBJ2-5, with 8 bases identical to TRBD2. With 2 bases clipped from V and 1 base from J, the junction kept 1 base outside the gene matches. The CDR3 extends over 14 amino acids. Germline lookup yields CDR1 SGHNT and CDR2 YYREEE (reference sequence). The CDR3 is CASSFGTSQETQYF. CDR3 nucleotide sequence: TGTGCCAGCAGCTTTGGGACTAGCCAAGAGACCCAGTACTTC. The full variable domain, its missing parts supplied by reference TRBV5-4 and TRBJ2-5, is ETGVTQSPTHLIKTRGQQVTLRCSSQSGHNTVSWYQQALGQGPQFIFQYYREEENGRGNFPPRFSGLQFPNYSSELNVNALELDDSALYLCASSFGTSQETQYFGPGTRLLVL.

Regarding this clonotype: A much larger clone differs from this one at a single base, so this may be a read error. The CDR3 loop reads CASRDGGSGGPKELF. The CDR3, as DNA: TGTGCCAGCAGGGACGGAGGTAGCGGGGGGCCCAAGGAGCTCTTC. The rearrangement uses TRBV28 and TRBJ2-1; 10 positions agree with TRBD2. The germline V gene encodes CDR1 MDHEN and CDR2 SYDVKM. The length of the CDR3 is 15 residues. Together with reference TRBV28 and TRBJ2-1, the CDR3 gives the full variable domain: DVKVTQSSRYLVKRTGEKVFLECVQDMDHENMFWYRQDPGLGLRLIYFSYDVKMKEKGDIPEGYSVSREKKERFSLILESASTNQTSMYLCASRDGGSGGPKELFGPGTRLTVL.

This clonotype was found many times. This chain connects TRBV2 to TRBJ2-1; D is perhaps TRBD2 (6 bases). The germline V and J ends were trimmed by 1 base and 6 bases, with 7 bases remaining between them. Germline V lookup: CDR1 SNHLY, CDR2 FYNNEI. The CDR3 sequence is 13 residues long. The CDR3 DNA is TGTGCCAGCAGTGAAGTGGGGGGCAATGAGCAGTTCTTC. It yields the protein CASSEVGGNEQFF.

There are many counts of this clonotype. The J gene is TRBJ1-1, the V gene TRBV4-3; 8 nucleotides line up with TRBD1. This CDR3 has 16 residues. Trimming took 1 base from V and 5 from J; bases not matched to a gene: 9. Germline V CDR1 and CDR2: LGHNA, YSLEER. This CDR3 is CASSQGRGDRRTEAFF. CDR3 bases: TGCGCCAGCAGCCAAGGTCGGGGGGACAGGAGGACTGAAGCTTTCTTT.

The V gene is TRBV4-2, the J gene TRBJ1-4; 9 bases fit TRBD1. Germline V gene data show CDR1 as LGHNA and CDR2 as YNFKEQ. J lost 2 bases, V lost 3 bases, and 4 bases had no gene match. The CDR3 loop spans 16 amino acids. The CDR3, as DNA: TGTGCCAGCAGCCATGCCGGGACAGGGACTAATGAAAAACTGTTTTTT. This codes for CASSHAGTGTNEKLFF.

This clonotype was detected a few times. The gene calls are TRBV6-2 or TRBV6-3 and TRBJ2-3; 7 bases line up with TRBD1. CDR1 MNHEY and CDR2 SVGEGT come from the germline V gene. V was clipped by 5 bases and J by 3 bases; unmatched bases: 5. The CDR3 length is 14 residues. For the CDR3, the DNA is TGTGCCAGCAGTCAGGACAGGATGACAGATACGCAGTATTTT. Translating gives CASSQDRMTDTQYF.

This clonotype has ten or more counts. This chain connects TRBV7-2 to TRBJ2-7, with 7 bases identical to TRBD1. The CDR3 is made up of 13 amino acids. V was clipped by 5 bases and J by 4 bases; unmatched bases: 5. From germline, CDR1 is SGHTA and CDR2 FQGNSA. CDR3 DNA sequence: TGTGCCAGCAGCGGGCTCAGGGGGTACGAGCAGTACTTC. This translates into CASSGLRGYEQYF.

This clonotype was seen a few times. A much more abundant neighbour one base away suggests this may be a read error. The CDR3 spells CTSSHEGVHEQYF. The CDR3, as DNA: TGTACCAGCAGCCACGAGGGGGTCCACGAGCAGTACTTC. The chain recombines TRBV7-2 with TRBJ2-7; D is perhaps TRBD1 (6 bases). The V and J ends lost 5 bases and 5 bases respectively, with 13 bases between them. CDR1 is SGHTA and CDR2 is FQGNSA in the germline V gene. This CDR3 region has 13 residues. Combining the CDR3 with reference TRBV7-2 and TRBJ2-7 gives the whole variable domain GAGVSQSPSNKVTEKGKDVELRCDPISGHTALYWYRQSLGQGLEFLIYFQGNSAPDKSGLPSDRFSAERTGGSVSTLTIQRTQQEDSAVYLCTSSHEGVHEQYFGPGTRLTVT.

This chain links TRBV6-5 with TRBJ1-4; the D gene is possibly TRBD1 (6 bases). V lost 1 base and J 3 bases, leaving 24 bases between the germline ends. Looked up from germline, CDR1 is MNHEY and CDR2 is SVGAGI. The CDR3 sequence is 20 residues long. CDR3 in amino acids: CASSYFPPYRDTTANEKLFF. The CDR3 DNA follows: TGTGCCAGCAGTTACTTTCCACCTTACCGGGACACCACGGCTAATGAAAAACTGTTTTTT.